These T cell receptor beta chains were read from a single sample in a study of T cell responses to AZD1222 COVID-19 vaccine. Assay: immunoSEQ multiplex PCR; the TCRdb copy retains only in-frame clones and omits some. The table shows 160,000 or so clones, with approximately 92% occurring only once. The sequenced sample was peripheral blood, obtained on day 0 of AZD1222 vaccination. The receptors stem from an adult in good health. CDR3s include the opening cysteine and the closing phenylalanine or tryptophan. D genes are given only for firm matches. Clone size is given for some rows only: seen once, a few or many times, or a class if the clone is expanded.

15	NA	NA	TRBJ2-7	TRBV27	TGTGCCAGCGGGAAGCAGGGGTTTACCCCCTACGAGCAGTACTTC	CASGKQGFTPYEQYF
18	NA	NA	TRBJ2-7	TRBV7-9	TGTGCCAGCAGCTTAGGGCGGCCCCGCGGGGTAGGCTCCTACGAGCAGTACTTC	CASSLGRPRGVGSYEQYF
16	NA	few	TRBJ2-7	TRBV5-4	TGTGCCAGCAGCTTGGCCCTGGCGGGACCGTCCTACGAGCAGTACTTC	CASSLALAGPSYEQYF
15	TRBD2	NA	TRBJ2-7	TRBV5-6	TGTGCCAGCAGCTTACTAGCGGGAGGTGCCTACGAGCAGTACTTC	CASSLLAGGAYEQYF
14	TRBD2	NA	TRBJ2-3	TRBV11-1	TGTGCCAGCAGCCCTAGCGGGCGCACAGATACGCAGTATTTT	CASSPSGRTDTQYF
14	TRBD2	NA	TRBJ2-7	TRBV3-1/TRBV3-2	TGTGCCAGCAGCGGACTAGCGGGACAATACGAGCAGTACTTC	CASSGLAGQYEQYF
17	TRBD1	NA	TRBJ1-2	TRBV7-9	TGTGCCAGCAGCTTAGACAGGGGGCCTGGTCGGGGCTATGGCTACACCTTC	CASSLDRGPGRGYGYTF
15	TRBD2	NA	TRBJ2-7	TRBV3-1/TRBV3-2	TGTGCCAGCAGCCTCGGTAGCGGGAATCCTTACGAGCAGTACTTC	CASSLGSGNPYEQYF
16	NA	NA	TRBJ2-2	TRBV7-8	TGTGCCAGCAGCTTAGCGGGTGGGCCGGGGACCGGGGAGCTGTTTTTT	CASSLAGGPGTGELFF
14	NA	NA	TRBJ2-5	TRBV16	TGTGCCAGCAGCCAATCCACAGTGGGTGAGACCCAGTACTTC	CASSQSTVGETQYF
17	NA	NA	TRBJ2-3	TRBV3-1/TRBV3-2	TGTGCCAGCAGCCAAGATGCCCCGGGGGCCGGCACAGATACGCAGTATTTT	CASSQDAPGAGTDTQYF
15	NA	NA	TRBJ1-2	TRBV5-4	TGTGCCAGCAGCTCACCCCTGCGTGGGGGGGGGCGCGGCACCTTC	CASSSPLRGGGRGTF
12	TRBD1	NA	TRBJ1-1	TRBV30	TGTGCCTGGGACAGGGTGGCCACTGAAGCTTTCTTT	CAWDRVATEAFF
16	NA	NA	TRBJ1-3	TRBV6-1	TGTGCCAGCAGTGAAGCGGGGCTTGCCGCTGGAAACACCATATATTTT	CASSEAGLAAGNTIYF
16	TRBD2	NA	TRBJ2-1	TRBV19	TGTGCCAGTAGTTTGATAGCGGGAGGTCTCTACAATGAGCAGTTCTTC	CASSLIAGGLYNEQFF
15	TRBD1	NA	TRBJ2-7	TRBV5-1	TGCGCCAGCAGCTCCGGGACAGGGGGGTCCTACGAGCAGTACTTC	CASSSGTGGSYEQYF
14	TRBD2	once	TRBJ2-3	TRBV7-6	TGTGCCAGCAGCTTAGAACTAGCGGGAGATACGCAGTATTTT	CASSLELAGDTQYF
14	NA	NA	TRBJ1-4	TRBV5-4	TGTGCCAGCAGCTTGGGGGCTGCTAATGAAAAACTGTTTTTT	CASSLGAANEKLFF
15	NA	NA	TRBJ2-1	TRBV3-1/TRBV3-2	TGTGCCAGCAGCCCTTCGGTCATAACCTACAATGAGCAGTTCTTC	CASSPSVITYNEQFF
15	TRBD2	NA	TRBJ2-1	TRBV6-4	TGTGCCAGCAGTGAGCAGACTAGCGGCATCAATGAGCAGTTCTTC	CASSEQTSGINEQFF
13	NA	NA	TRBJ2-5	TRBV10-3	TGTGCCATCAACCAGGGGCCGGGGGAGACCCAGTACTTC	CAINQGPGETQYF
14	NA	NA	TRBJ2-3	TRBV5-1	TGCGCCAGCAGCTGGGGAAGTGCGCCAGATACGCAGTATTTT	CASSWGSAPDTQYF